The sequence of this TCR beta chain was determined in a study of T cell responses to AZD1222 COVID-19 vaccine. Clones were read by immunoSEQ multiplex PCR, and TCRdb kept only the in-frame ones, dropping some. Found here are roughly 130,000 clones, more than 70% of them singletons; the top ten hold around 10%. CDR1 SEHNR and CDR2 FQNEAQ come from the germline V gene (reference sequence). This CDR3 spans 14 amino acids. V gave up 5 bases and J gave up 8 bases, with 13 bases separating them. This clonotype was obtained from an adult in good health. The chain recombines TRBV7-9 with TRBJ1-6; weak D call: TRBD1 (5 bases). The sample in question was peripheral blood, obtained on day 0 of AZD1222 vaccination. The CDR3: CASSGGARDSPLHF. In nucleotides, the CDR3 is TGTGCCAGCAGCGGTGGGGCACGAGATTCACCCCTCCACTTT.